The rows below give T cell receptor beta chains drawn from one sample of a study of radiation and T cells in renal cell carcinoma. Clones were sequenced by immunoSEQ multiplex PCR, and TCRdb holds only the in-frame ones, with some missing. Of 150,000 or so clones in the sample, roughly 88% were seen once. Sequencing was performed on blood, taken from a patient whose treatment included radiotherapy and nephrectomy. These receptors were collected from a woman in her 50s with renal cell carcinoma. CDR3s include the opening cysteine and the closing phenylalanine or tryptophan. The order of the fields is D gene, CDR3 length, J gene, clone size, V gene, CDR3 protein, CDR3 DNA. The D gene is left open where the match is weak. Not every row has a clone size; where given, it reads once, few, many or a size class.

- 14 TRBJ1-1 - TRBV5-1 CASSLDRSTDQAFF TGCGCCAGCAGCTTGGACCGGTCAACTGACCAAGCTTTCTTT
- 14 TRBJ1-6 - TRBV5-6 CASSLERVTSPLHF TGTGCCAGCAGCTTGGAGAGGGTTACTTCACCCCTCCACTTT
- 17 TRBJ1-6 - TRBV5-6 CASSWGTPGDYNSPLHF TGTGCCAGCAGCTGGGGAACCCCAGGGGACTATAATTCACCCCTCCACTTT
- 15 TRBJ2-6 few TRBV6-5 CASTLQNSGANVLTF TGTGCCAGCACCTTACAGAACTCTGGGGCCAACGTCCTGACTTTC
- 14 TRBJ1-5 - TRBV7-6 CASSLLGTGQPQHF TGTGCCAGCAGCCTTCTTGGGACCGGTCAGCCCCAGCATTTT
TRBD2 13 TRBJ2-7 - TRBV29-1 CSVVLAGAGEQYF TGCAGCGTTGTCCTAGCGGGGGCTGGAGAGCAGTACTTC
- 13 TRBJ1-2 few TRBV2 CASRGDFLYGYTF TGTGCCAGCAGGGGGGACTTCCTCTATGGCTACACCTTC
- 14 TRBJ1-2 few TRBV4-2 CASSQAAGADGYTF TGTGCCAGCAGCCAAGCGGCAGGGGCAGACGGCTACACCTTC
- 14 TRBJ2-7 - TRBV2 CASSDLTEGYEQYF TGTGCCAGCAGTGACCTTACTGAAGGCTACGAGCAGTACTTC
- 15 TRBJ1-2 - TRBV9 CASSTDSGPKAGYTF TGTGCCAGCAGCACCGACAGTGGCCCCAAGGCTGGCTACACCTTC
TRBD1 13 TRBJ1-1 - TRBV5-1 CASSTGQGGEAFF TGCGCCAGCAGCACCGGACAGGGAGGTGAAGCTTTCTTT
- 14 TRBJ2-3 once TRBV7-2 CASSFARGTDTQYF TGTGCCAGCAGCTTTGCCCGGGGGACAGATACGCAGTATTTT
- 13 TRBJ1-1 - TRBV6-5 CASSPDPLTEAFF TGTGCCAGCAGCCCTGACCCTCTCACTGAAGCTTTCTTT
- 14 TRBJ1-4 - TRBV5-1 CASSFGRSNEKLFF TGCGCCAGCAGCTTCGGGAGGAGTAATGAAAAACTGTTTTTT
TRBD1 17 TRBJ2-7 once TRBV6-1 CASSGGSGTGSSYEQYF TGTGCCAGCAGTGGGGGATCCGGGACAGGGAGCTCCTACGAGCAGTACTTC
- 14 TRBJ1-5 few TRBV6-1 CASTYGGSNQPQHF TGTGCCAGCACGTACGGGGGAAGCAATCAGCCCCAGCATTTT
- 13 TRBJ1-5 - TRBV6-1 CASRQGLQQPQHF TGTGCCAGCAGGCAGGGGTTGCAACAGCCCCAGCATTTT
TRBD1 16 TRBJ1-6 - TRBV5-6 CASSSGGQQYNSPLHF TGTGCCAGCAGCTCGGGGGGACAGCAATATAATTCACCCCTCCACTTT
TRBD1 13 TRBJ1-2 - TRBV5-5 CASGQGMNYGYTF TGTGCCAGCGGACAGGGGATGAACTATGGCTACACCTTC
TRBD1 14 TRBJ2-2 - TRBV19 CASSPYRQGWELFF TGTGCCAGTAGTCCCTACAGACAGGGGTGGGAGCTGTTTTTT
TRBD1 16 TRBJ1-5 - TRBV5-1 CASSLTGQGGNQPQHF TGCGCCAGCAGCTTGACAGGACAGGGAGGGAATCAGCCCCAGCATTTT
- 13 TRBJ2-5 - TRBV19 CASSEGGQETQYF TGTGCCAGTAGTGAGGGGGGCCAAGAGACCCAGTACTTC
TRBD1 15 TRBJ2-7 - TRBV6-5 CASSYTYRGVYEQYF TGTGCCAGCAGTTACACATACAGGGGGGTGTACGAGCAGTACTTC
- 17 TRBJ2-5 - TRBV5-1 CASSLGGGRLTQETQYF TGCGCCAGCAGCTTGGGTGGGGGCAGGCTTACTCAAGAGACCCAGTACTTC
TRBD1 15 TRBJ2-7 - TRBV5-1 CASSLSGTGGEEQYF TGCGCCAGCAGCTTGTCCGGGACAGGGGGCGAAGAGCAGTACTTC
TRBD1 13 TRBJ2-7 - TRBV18 CASSFGQGEEQYF TGTGCCAGCTCATTTGGACAGGGGGAAGAGCAGTACTTC
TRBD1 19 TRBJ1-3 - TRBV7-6 CASSSPSDRGRHSGNTIYF TGTGCCAGCAGCTCGCCGTCCGACAGGGGCCGACACTCTGGAAACACCATATATTTT
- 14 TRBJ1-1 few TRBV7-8 CASSVDRVNTEAFF TGTGCCAGCAGCGTGGACAGAGTGAACACTGAAGCTTTCTTT
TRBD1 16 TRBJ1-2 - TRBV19 CASSRTGGLTNYGYTF TGTGCCAGTAGTAGGACAGGGGGACTAACTAACTATGGCTACACCTTC
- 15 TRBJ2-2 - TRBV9 CASSAVGRYTGELFF TGTGCCAGCAGCGCCGTAGGCAGGTACACCGGGGAGCTGTTTTTT
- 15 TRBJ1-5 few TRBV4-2 CASSQEARGGQPQHF TGTGCCAGCAGCCAAGAAGCGAGGGGGGGACAGCCCCAGCATTTT
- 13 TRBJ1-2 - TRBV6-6 CASRDGLYYGYTF TGTGCCAGCAGAGACGGCCTTTACTATGGCTACACCTTC
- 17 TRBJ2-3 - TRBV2 CASSEGSAGASTDTQYF TGTGCCAGCAGTGAGGGGTCGGCAGGGGCTAGCACAGATACGCAGTATTTT
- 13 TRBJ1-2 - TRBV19 CASSIWPPGGYTF TGTGCCAGTAGTATTTGGCCCCCGGGGGGCTACACCTTC
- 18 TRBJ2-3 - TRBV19 CASSTVLGMQGLTDTQYF TGTGCCAGTAGTACAGTCTTAGGGATGCAGGGGCTCACAGATACGCAGTATTTT
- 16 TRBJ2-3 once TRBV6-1 CASSEVGDSTTDTQYF TGTGCCAGCAGTGAGGTCGGAGACAGTACCACAGATACGCAGTATTTT
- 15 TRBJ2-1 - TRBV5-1 CASSLAQGRHNEQFF TGCGCCAGCAGCTTGGCCCAGGGGAGGCACAATGAGCAGTTCTTC
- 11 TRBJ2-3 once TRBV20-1 CSARILDTQYF TGCAGTGCTAGAATCCTCGATACGCAGTATTTT
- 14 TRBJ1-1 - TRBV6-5 CASSPDPSRTEAFF TGTGCCAGCAGCCCGGACCCCTCGCGCACTGAAGCTTTCTTT
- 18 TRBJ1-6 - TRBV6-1 CASSEYLRSGSYNSPLHF TGTGCCAGCAGTGAATATTTAAGGTCGGGCTCCTATAATTCACCCCTCCACTTT
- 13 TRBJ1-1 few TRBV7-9 CASSLVRGSEAFF TGTGCCAGCAGCTTAGTTCGGGGATCTGAAGCTTTCTTT